This passage covers 27 T cell receptor beta chains from one sample sequenced in a study of cytomegalovirus exposure and HLA in healthy donors. It was with 60 Vbeta and 13 Jbeta primers that the PCR ran. Generated by immunoSEQ multiplex PCR, the TCRdb table keeps only in-frame clones and is missing some. The sample records under 200,000 clones, 12% being singletons. The sample consisted of PBMCs. Source of these receptors: a man between 50 and 59 years old in good health and CMV-seropositive.

The sample holds a few counts of this clone. The chain carries TRBV18 and TRBJ1-5, with D tentatively TRBD1 (5 bases). The V and J ends lost 3 bases and 7 bases respectively, with 16 bases between them. The V gene's germline CDR1 is KGHSH and CDR2 LQKENI. The CDR3 has 15 amino acids. In nucleotides, the CDR3 is TGTGCCAGCTCACCCACCACGCCTCAGGGACAGCCCCAGCATTTT. Protein: CASSPTTPQGQPQHF.

This clone was seen a handful of times. The J gene is TRBJ1-1, the V gene TRBV10-2; D gene unclear. Germline V gene data show CDR1 as WSHSY and CDR2 as SAAADI. This CDR3 has 12 amino acids. With 7 bases removed from V and 1 base from J, the gap between germline ends came to 7 bases. DNA of the CDR3: TGCGCCAGCACCGAGGGGAACACTGAAGCTTTCTTT. This sequence encodes CASTEGNTEAFF.

This clone was seen only a few times. This sequence joins TRBV5-1 and TRBJ2-3, with TRBD1 identical over 10 bases. Unmatched junction bases numbered 6, after V lost 7 bases and J lost 1 base. The CDR3 length is 15 residues. The germline V gene encodes CDR1 SGHRS and CDR2 YFSETQ. This CDR3 reads CASGYGQGGTDTQYF. The CDR3, as DNA: TGCGCCAGCGGTTATGGACAGGGGGGCACAGATACGCAGTATTTT.

CDR3 DNA sequence: TGTGCCAGCAGCCCGGCGGGGACAGGGCCAGGGGGCAATCAGCCCCAGCATTTT. This encodes CASSPAGTGPGGNQPQHF. The J gene is TRBJ1-5, the V gene TRBV5-5; 9 nucleotides agree with TRBD1. Trimming cost V 4 bases and J 2 bases; bases outside gene matches: 13. The CDR3 extends over 18 amino acids. Germline loops: CDR1 SGHKS, CDR2 YYEKEE (reference sequence). The full variable domain, completed using reference TRBV5-5 and TRBJ1-5, is DAGVTQSPTHLIKTRGQQVTLRCSPISGHKSVSWYQQVLGQGPQFIFQYYEKEERGRGNFPDRFSARQFPNYSSELNVNALLLGDSALYLCASSPAGTGPGGNQPQHFGDGTRLSIL.

The V call is TRBV11-2, the J call TRBJ1-4, with unresolved D. V was cut by 5 bases and J by 0 bases, with 7 bases left in between. Germline V gene data show CDR1 as SGHAT and CDR2 as FQNNGV. The CDR3 runs to 14 residues. CDR3 loop: CASSVSATNEKLFF. As DNA, the CDR3 is TGTGCCAGCAGCGTATCCGCAACTAATGAAAAACTGTTTTTT.

The rearrangement uses TRBV29-1 and TRBJ2-3; 7 bases line up with TRBD2. The CDR3 is made up of 12 amino acids. The junction had 7 bases not matched to a gene; V was cut back by 8 bases and J by 5 bases. Germline loops: CDR1 SQVTM, CDR2 ANQGSEA. The CDR3, as DNA: TGCAGCCAGACTAGCCACGGAGATACGCAGTATTTT. This gives the protein CSQTSHGDTQYF.

The chain links TRBV11-3 to TRBJ2-3; D might be TRBD1 (5 bases). This CDR3 region has 16 residues. Deletions cut 1 base from V and 2 bases from J, with 13 bases between. CDR1 is SGHNT, CDR2 YENEEA, per germline. The CDR3 region has the DNA TGTGCCAGCAGCTTAGCCGGGCACAGGATCACAGATACGCAGTATTTT. This gives the protein CASSLAGHRITDTQYF.

This clone was recorded a few times. The chain couples TRBV5-1 to TRBJ1-4; D remains ambiguous. The CDR3 has 18 residues. Germline lookup yields CDR1 SGHRS and CDR2 YFSETQ. V dropped 4 bases and J dropped 7 bases, with 26 bases sitting between them. For the CDR3, the DNA is TGCGCCAGCAGCACCGGATGGGGAGGGCCACAACTAGGTGAAAAACTGTTTTTT. Translation gives CASSTGWGGPQLGEKLFF.

This clone appeared a few times. This sequence joins TRBV7-2 and TRBJ1-3, with 7 bases matching TRBD1. CDR3 size: 15 residues. V shed 6 bases, J shed 3 bases, and the junction held 8 bases outside the gene matches. CDR1 and CDR2 from the germline V gene are SGHTA and FQGNSA. DNA for the CDR3: TGTGCCAGCAGGGCCCATGGGACAGTTGGAAACACCATATATTTT. Its translation is CASRAHGTVGNTIYF.

The chain uses TRBV7-8 and TRBJ2-7, with TRBD1 matching over 11 bases. J gave up 1 base and V 5 bases, and 4 bases lay outside the gene matches. Germline CDR1 SGHVS, CDR2 FQNEAQ. The CDR3 has 15 residues. The CDR3 DNA sequence: TGTGCCAGCAGCGTGGACAGGGGGCCGTCCTACGAGCAGTACGTC. It yields the protein CASSVDRGPSYEQYV.

The chain joins TRBV7-3 to TRBJ2-1, with a weak D call TRBD1 (5 bases). Trimming left V 5 bases short and J 9 bases short, with 8 bases between. CDR1 SGHTA and CDR2 FQGTGA come from the germline V gene. This CDR3 has 11 amino acids. The CDR3 loop reads CASSQGGEQFF. The CDR3 coding sequence is TGTGCCAGCAGCCAGGGCGGTGAGCAGTTCTTC.

The rearrangement joins TRBV29-1 to TRBJ1-1; 7 nucleotides match TRBD1. V lost 4 bases and J lost 1; bases outside the gene matches: 3. The germline V gene encodes CDR1 SQVTM and CDR2 ANQGSEA. The CDR3 is 13 residues long. DNA for the CDR3: TGCAGCGTTGTCACAGGGGCGAACACTGAAGCTTTCTTT. Its translation is CSVVTGANTEAFF.

The chain is built from TRBV7-7 and TRBJ1-1; D not resolved. Trimming took off 5 bases at V and 10 bases at J, with 11 bases between the two ends. CDR1 SSHAT and CDR2 FNYEAQ come from the germline V gene (reference sequence). CDR3 size: 11 residues. This CDR3 reads CASSPGGRAFF. In nucleotides, the CDR3 is TGTGCCAGCAGCCCAGGAGGGAGAGCTTTCTTT.

V is TRBV2 and J is TRBJ1-1, with TRBD1 as a possible D gene (6 bases). The CDR3 is 15 amino acids. Looked up from germline, CDR1 is SNHLY and CDR2 is FYNNEI. Trimming stripped 8 bases from V and 3 bases from J, with 19 bases between. The CDR3 DNA follows: TGTGCCAGCCACCGACACGTCCCAGGGGACACTGAAGCTTTCTTT. It encodes CASHRHVPGDTEAFF.

There are a few counts of this clone. The rearrangement joins TRBV7-9 to TRBJ1-6, with D possibly matching TRBD1 (6 bases). This CDR3 is 15 amino acids long. Trimming removed 4 bases at V and 10 bases at J, with 17 bases between. Germline V lookup: CDR1 SEHNR, CDR2 FQNEAQ (reference sequence). CDR3 DNA sequence: TGTGCCAGCAGCTCGAGGGGGGGGGCGAGATCACCCCTCCACTTT. Its protein is CASSSRGGARSPLHF.

This clone was counted only a few times. The chain recombines TRBV11-3 with TRBJ2-7, with 9 bases fitting TRBD1. The ends lost 4 bases at V and 4 bases at J; junction bases unmatched: 5. The CDR3 consists of 14 residues. The germline V gene has CDR1 SGHNT and CDR2 YENEEA. CDR3 nucleotides: TGTGCCAGCAGCTCGGGACAGGGTGGGTACGAGCAGTACGTC. This encodes CASSSGQGGYEQYV.

This clone was detected only a few times. J is TRBJ1-1 and V is TRBV7-8; TRBD1 matches 8 bases. Germline trimming cut 5 bases from V and 7 bases from J; bases unmatched to any gene: 6. The CDR3 runs 13 residues. CDR1 and CDR2 (germline): SGHVS, FQNEAQ. CDR3 nucleotide sequence: TGTGCCAGCAGCACGGGGACAGGAGATGAAGCTTTCTTT. Its protein product is CASSTGTGDEAFF.

The V gene is TRBV27, the J gene TRBJ2-5; the D gene is possibly TRBD1 (5 bases). Germline CDR1 is MNHEY and CDR2 is SMNVEV (reference sequence). This CDR3 has 13 amino acids. Trimming stripped 10 bases from V and 0 bases from J, with 12 bases between. The CDR3 reads CATRQPDQETQYF. CDR3 in DNA: TGTGCCACAAGACAGCCGGACCAAGAGACCCAGTACTTC.

This chain links TRBV7-9 with TRBJ2-5, with TRBD2 matching 7 bases. This CDR3 has 14 residues. The J segment lost 5 bases and the V segment lost 5 bases, leaving 8 bases of the junction unmatched. The V gene's germline CDR1 is SEHNR and CDR2 FQNEAQ (reference sequence). The CDR3 region is CASSVQTSEETQYF. The CDR3 DNA follows: TGTGCCAGCAGCGTACAAACTAGCGAGGAGACCCAGTACTTC.

This clone has a handful of counts. This rearrangement joins TRBV6-6 to TRBJ1-1; tentative D call: TRBD1 (5 bases). The length of the CDR3 is 14 residues. Per germline, CDR1 MNHNY and CDR2 SVGAGI (reference sequence). V dropped 2 bases and J dropped 2 bases, with 9 bases sitting between them. This chain's CDR3 is CASSYLDSNTEAFF. The CDR3 nucleotides read TGTGCCAGCAGTTACCTCGACAGTAACACTGAAGCTTTCTTT.

The chain couples TRBV9 to TRBJ1-6, with TRBD1 matching over 8 bases. Trimming at V came to 4 bases and at J to 8 bases, leaving 8 bases not matched to a gene. Germline V gene lookup returns CDR1 SGDLS and CDR2 YYNGEE. The length of the CDR3 is 15 residues. For the CDR3, the DNA is TGTGCCAGCAGCATAAGACAGGGGAGCGATTCACCCCTCCACTTT. As protein: CASSIRQGSDSPLHF. The entire variable domain, with the rest obtained from reference TRBV9 and TRBJ1-6, is as follows: DSGVTQTPKHLITATGQRVTLRCSPRSGDLSVYWYQQSLDQGLQFLIQYYNGEERAKGNILERFSAQQFPDLHSELNLSSLELGDSALYFCASSIRQGSDSPLHFGNGTRLTVT.

This clone occurred a few times. Other DNA variants within this sample encode the same CDR3. In DNA form, the CDR3 reads TGTGCCAGTAGTATCGGAGGGAACTATGGCTACACCTTC. It translates to CASSIGGNYGYTF. The chain employs TRBV19 and TRBJ1-2; D not resolved. V gave up 3 bases and J gave up 2 bases, with 7 bases separating them. The length of the CDR3 is 13 residues. Germline V gives CDR1 LNHDA, CDR2 SQIVND (reference sequence). Full variable domain (rest looked up from reference TRBV19 and TRBJ1-2): DGGITQSPKYLFRKEGQNVTLSCEQNLNHDAMYWYRQDPGQGLRLIYYSQIVNDFQKGDIAEGYSVSREKKESFPLTVTSAQKNPTAFYLCASSIGGNYGYTFGSGTRLTVV.

The chain uses TRBV10-2 and TRBJ2-1; tentative D call: TRBD2 (5 bases). The germline V gene has CDR1 WSHSY and CDR2 SAAADI. The CDR3 length is 14 residues. V lost 6 bases to trimming and J lost 4 bases, with 13 bases between them. CDR3 protein: CASRGEATYNEQFF. In nucleotides, the CDR3 is TGCGCCAGCAGGGGAGAGGCTACATACAATGAGCAGTTCTTC.

The genes are TRBV7-2 and TRBJ2-2, with D possibly TRBD2 on 6 matching bases. Germline CDR1 SGHTA, CDR2 FQGNSA. This CDR3 spans 13 amino acids. V lost 5 bases and J 7 bases, leaving 11 bases between the germline ends. CDR3 nucleotide sequence: TGTGCCAGCAGCGCCCGGAGGGGCGGGGAGCTGTTTTTT. Amino acids: CASSARRGGELFF.

This clone was seen a few times. The chain combines TRBV7-9 with TRBJ2-7; D unresolved. Germline assignment: CDR1 SEHNR and CDR2 FQNEAQ (reference sequence). The CDR3 runs to 13 residues. Trimming removed 2 bases from V and 3 bases from J, with 8 bases in between. The CDR3 sequence: CASSLRPDYEQYV. The CDR3 DNA sequence: TGTGCCAGCAGCTTACGCCCAGACTACGAGCAGTACGTC.

Only a few counts were recorded for this clone. The identical CDR3 is also encoded by other nucleotide sequences in the sample. V usage is TRBV6-6 and J usage is TRBJ1-1; D ambiguous. Trimming took off 5 bases at V and 10 bases at J, with 14 bases between the two ends. Germline V gene lookup returns CDR1 MNHNY and CDR2 SVGAGI (reference sequence). The CDR3 covers 12 residues. CDR3 sequence: CASSRQGGRAFF. CDR3 nucleotides: TGTGCCAGCAGTCGCCAAGGTGGGAGAGCTTTCTTT.

This chain connects TRBV18 to TRBJ2-3, with 11 bases that match TRBD2. The CDR3 contains 18 residues. J gave up 2 bases and V 1 base, and 8 bases lay outside the gene matches. CDR1 KGHSH and CDR2 LQKENI come from the germline V gene. The CDR3 DNA follows: TGTGCCAGCTCACCACAGCGGGCTAGCGGGGGGACCACAGATACGCAGTATTTT. It specifies CASSPQRASGGTTDTQYF. Combining the CDR3 with reference TRBV18 and TRBJ2-3 gives the whole variable domain NAGVMQNPRHLVRRRGQEARLRCSPMKGHSHVYWYRQLPEEGLKFMVYLQKENIIDESGMPKERFSAEFPKEGPSILRIQQVVRGDSAAYFCASSPQRASGGTTDTQYFGPGTRLTVL.